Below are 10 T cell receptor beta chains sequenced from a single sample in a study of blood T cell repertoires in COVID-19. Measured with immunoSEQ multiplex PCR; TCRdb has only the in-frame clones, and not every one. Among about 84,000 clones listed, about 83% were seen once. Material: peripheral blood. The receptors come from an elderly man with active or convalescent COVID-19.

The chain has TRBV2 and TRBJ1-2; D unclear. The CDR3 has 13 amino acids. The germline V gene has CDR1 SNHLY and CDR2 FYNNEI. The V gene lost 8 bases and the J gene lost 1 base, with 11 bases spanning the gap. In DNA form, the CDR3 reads TGTGCCAGCCTTCGGAACAGTAACTATGGCTACACCTTC. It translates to CASLRNSNYGYTF.

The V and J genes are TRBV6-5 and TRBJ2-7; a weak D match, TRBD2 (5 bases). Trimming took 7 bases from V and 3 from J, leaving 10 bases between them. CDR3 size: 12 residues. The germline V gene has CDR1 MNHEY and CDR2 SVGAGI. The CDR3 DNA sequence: TGTGCCAGCACAGTCGGGATCTACGAGCAGTACTTC. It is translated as CASTVGIYEQYF.

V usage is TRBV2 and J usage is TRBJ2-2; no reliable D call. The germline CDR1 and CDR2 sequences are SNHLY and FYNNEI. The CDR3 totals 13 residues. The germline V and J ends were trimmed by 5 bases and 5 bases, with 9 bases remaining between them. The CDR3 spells CASSKTVTGELFF. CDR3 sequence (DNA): TGTGCCAGCAGTAAAACAGTAACCGGGGAGCTGTTTTTT.

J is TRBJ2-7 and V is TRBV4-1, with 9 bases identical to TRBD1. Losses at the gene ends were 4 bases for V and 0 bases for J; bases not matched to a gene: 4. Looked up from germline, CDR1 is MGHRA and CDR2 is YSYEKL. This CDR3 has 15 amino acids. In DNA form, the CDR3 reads TGCGCCAGCAGCCTCCGGGACAGGGCCTCCTACGAGCAGTACTTC. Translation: CASSLRDRASYEQYF.

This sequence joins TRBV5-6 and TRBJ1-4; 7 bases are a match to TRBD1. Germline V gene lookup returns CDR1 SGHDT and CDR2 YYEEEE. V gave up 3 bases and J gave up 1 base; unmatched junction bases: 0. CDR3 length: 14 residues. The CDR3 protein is CASSWDRTNEKLFF. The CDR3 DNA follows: TGTGCCAGCAGCTGGGACAGAACTAATGAAAAACTGTTTTTT.

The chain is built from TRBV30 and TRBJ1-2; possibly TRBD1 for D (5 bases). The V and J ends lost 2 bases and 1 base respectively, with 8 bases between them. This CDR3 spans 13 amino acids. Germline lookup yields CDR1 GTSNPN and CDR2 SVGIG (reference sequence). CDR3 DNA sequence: TGTGCCTGGAGTCCCCAGGGTAACTATGGCTACACCTTC. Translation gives CAWSPQGNYGYTF.

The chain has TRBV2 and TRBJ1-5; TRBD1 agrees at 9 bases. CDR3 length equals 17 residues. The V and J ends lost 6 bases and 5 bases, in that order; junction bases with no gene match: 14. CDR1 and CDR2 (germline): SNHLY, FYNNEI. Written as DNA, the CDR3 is TGTGCCAGCAGGGCCGGGACAGGGTTGTTCAGAGATCAGCCCCAGCATTTT. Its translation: CASRAGTGLFRDQPQHF.

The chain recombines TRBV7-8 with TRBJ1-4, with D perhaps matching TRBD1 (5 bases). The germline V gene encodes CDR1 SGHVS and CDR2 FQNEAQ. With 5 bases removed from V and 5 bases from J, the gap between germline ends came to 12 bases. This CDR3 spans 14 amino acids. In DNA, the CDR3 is TGTGCCAGCAGCACCGGGACTGGGAATGAAAAACTGTTTTTT. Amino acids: CASSTGTGNEKLFF.

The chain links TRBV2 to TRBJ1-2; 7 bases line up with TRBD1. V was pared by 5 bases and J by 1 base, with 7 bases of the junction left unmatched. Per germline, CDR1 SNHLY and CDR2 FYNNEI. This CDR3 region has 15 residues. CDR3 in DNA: TGTGCCAGCAGTCAGGGGGTCGCGAGTAACTATGGCTACACCTTC. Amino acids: CASSQGVASNYGYTF.

CDR3 DNA: TGTGCCAGCAGCCTAGCCAGTTATGGCTACACCTTC. This translates into CASSLASYGYTF. The genes are TRBV5-6 and TRBJ1-2; D call uncertain. Deletions cut 4 bases from V and 5 bases from J, with 9 bases between. The germline V gene has CDR1 SGHDT and CDR2 YYEEEE. The CDR3 has 12 amino acids.